The 21 T cell receptor beta chains reported below all come from one sample, sequenced in a study of graft-versus-host responses after intestinal transplantation. These receptors lack a known antigen. Measured with immunoSEQ multiplex PCR; TCRdb has only the in-frame clones, and not every one. Here the sample spans over 100,000 clones, approximately 96% being singletons. Sequencing was performed on unstimulated CD8+ T cells sorted from spleen or lymph node cells, taken before intestinal transplant. The receptors stem from a human donor who received an intestinal transplant.

As for this clone: A read error is likely, as this CDR3 ends without the conserved phenylalanine or tryptophan. The chain links TRBV27 to TRBJ1-2; the D gene is possibly TRBD1 (6 bases). The V gene lost 5 bases and the J gene lost 4 bases, with 11 bases spanning the gap. This CDR3 has 13 residues. In germline, CDR1 is MNHEY, CDR2 SMNVEV (reference sequence). CDR3 sequence reads: CASSRQDLYGYTL. The DNA of the CDR3 is TGTGCCAGCAGTCGACAGGACCTCTATGGCTACACCCTC.

The chain is built from TRBV11-2 and TRBJ2-5, with 10 positions matching TRBD2. Matching the DNA end better, TRBJ2-7 makes the J call doubtful. Germline CDR1 is SGHAT and CDR2 is FQNNGV. This CDR3 contains 17 residues. The CDR3 reads CASSFPSGTSVSYEQYF. CDR3 in DNA: TGTGCCAGCAGCTTCCCTTCGGGGACTAGCGTTTCCTACGAGCAGTACTTC.

The chain links TRBV6-1 to TRBJ2-1; D is ambiguous. CDR3 length: 13 amino acids. V was shortened by 8 bases and J by 5 bases, with 13 bases between the two germline ends. Looked up from germline, CDR1 is MNHNS and CDR2 is SASEGT. The CDR3 DNA reads TGTGCCAGCCTCGCAATTAATAACAATGAGCAGTTCTTC. Protein: CASLAINNNEQFF.

The chain couples TRBV11-2 to TRBJ2-7; perhaps TRBD1 as D (6 bases). V lost 5 bases and J lost 3, with 23 bases in between. Germline V lookup: CDR1 SGHAT, CDR2 FQNNGV. This CDR3 region has 17 residues. The DNA for the CDR3 is TGTGCCAGCAGCCTTGTACCAACATACAGGGTCAACTACGAGCAGTACTTC. It yields the protein CASSLVPTYRVNYEQYF.

The count of this clone is one. The chain couples TRBV6-6 to TRBJ2-7; 11 bases line up with TRBD2. J was trimmed by 2 bases and V by 6 bases; bases with no gene match: 6. The CDR3 is 15 amino acids. Germline V CDR1 and CDR2: MNHNY, SVGAGI (reference sequence). The CDR3 reads CASSSGTSGTYEQYF. CDR3 in DNA: TGTGCCAGCAGCTCCGGGACTAGCGGAACCTACGAGCAGTACTTC.

This clone appeared once. The chain has TRBV6-5 and TRBJ2-5; 7 bases map to TRBD2. Judging by the DNA end, TRBJ2-7 fits better; the J call may be wrong. Germline CDR1 is MNHEY and CDR2 is SVGAGI. The CDR3 runs 12 residues. CDR3 residues: CASSYGGGEQYF. CDR3 bases: TGTGCCAGCAGTTACGGGGGGGGCGAGCAGTACTTC.

The chain recombines TRBV2 with TRBJ2-1, with D hard to call. The germline CDR1 and CDR2 sequences are SNHLY and FYNNEI. V was clipped by 4 bases and J by 0 bases, with 10 bases between them. CDR3 length: 15 amino acids. CDR3 amino acids: CASSVFHSSYNEQFF. CDR3 bases: TGTGCCAGCAGTGTTTTCCACAGCTCCTACAATGAGCAGTTCTTC.

The rearrangement links TRBV4-2 to TRBJ2-3, with TRBD2 identical over 7 bases. V shed 0 bases and J 4 bases; nucleotides not matched to a gene: 7. Germline V CDR1 and CDR2: LGHNA, YNFKEQ. The length of the CDR3 is 16 residues. This CDR3 reads CASSQEASGVADTQYF. CDR3 in DNA: TGTGCCAGCAGCCAAGAAGCTAGCGGAGTCGCAGATACGCAGTATTTT.

This chain joins TRBV29-1 and TRBJ2-7; D is possibly TRBD2 (6 bases). The CDR3 has 13 residues. Deletions cut 6 bases from V and 3 bases from J, with 15 bases between. Germline CDR1 and CDR2: SQVTM and ANQGSEA. As DNA, the CDR3 is TGCAGCGTCGCCCACGGGAGCGGCTACGAGCAGTACTTC. This gives the protein CSVAHGSGYEQYF.

This chain uses TRBV6-5 with TRBJ1-1; no clear D gene. Trimming took 3 bases from V and 1 from J, leaving 6 bases between them. The CDR3 runs 13 residues. Germline CDR1 is MNHEY and CDR2 is SVGAGI. This CDR3 is CASSYRSNTEAFF. CDR3 in DNA: TGTGCCAGCAGTTATCGGTCGAACACTGAAGCTTTCTTT.

V usage is TRBV4-2 and J usage is TRBJ2-1; 14 positions agree with TRBD2. Germline V lookup: CDR1 LGHNA, CDR2 YNFKEQ. The CDR3 has 15 amino acids. The ends lost 4 bases at V and 9 bases at J; junction bases unmatched: 5. The CDR3 protein is CASSLGLAGDTEQFF. The CDR3 bases are TGTGCCAGCAGCCTGGGACTAGCGGGAGATACTGAGCAGTTCTTC.

This clone was recorded once. The V and J genes are TRBV7-9 and TRBJ2-5, with a possible D match to TRBD2 (5 bases). Germline V gives CDR1 SEHNR, CDR2 FQNEAQ (reference sequence). The CDR3 totals 18 residues. Trimming left V 3 bases short and J 2 bases short, with 22 bases between. Here the CDR3 DNA reads TGTGCCAGCAGCTTTCTAGTTACCATCCGGGATTCACAAGAGACCCAGTACTTC. This encodes CASSFLVTIRDSQETQYF.

This chain uses TRBV28 with TRBJ2-5; D is possibly TRBD2 (7 bases). CDR1 is MDHEN, CDR2 SYDVKM, per germline. V shed 6 bases and J shed 11 bases, with 16 bases lying between them. The CDR3 totals 12 residues. The CDR3 spells CASREGEGRQYF. In DNA, the CDR3 is TGTGCCAGCAGGGAGGGGGAGGGACGGCAGTACTTC.

The genes are TRBV7-2 and TRBJ1-3, with D unresolved. Germline V gene lookup returns CDR1 SGHTA and CDR2 FQGNSA. The V end lost 4 bases, the J end lost 0 bases, and 4 bases lay between the germline ends. The CDR3 totals 13 residues. CDR3 residues: CASSWNSGNTIYF. The CDR3 DNA is TGTGCCAGCAGCTGGAACTCTGGAAACACCATATATTTT.

CDR3 bases: TGTGCCAGCAGTTTTGTTCAGCCCTCCACAGATACGCAGTATTTT. Residues: CASSFVQPSTDTQYF. The rearrangement links TRBV27 to TRBJ2-3, with D unresolved. Germline V lookup: CDR1 MNHEY, CDR2 SMNVEV (reference sequence). CDR3 length equals 15 residues. Trimming pared 3 bases from V and 2 bases from J, leaving 12 bases between.

V is TRBV11-2 and J is TRBJ2-5; TRBD2 matches 12 bases. Looked up from germline, CDR1 is SGHAT and CDR2 is FQNNGV. The CDR3 is 18 amino acids. V shed 5 bases and J 5 bases; nucleotides not matched to a gene: 15. Here the CDR3 reads CASSPRGRLAGERETQYF. The CDR3 DNA follows: TGTGCCAGCAGCCCCCGAGGCAGACTAGCGGGAGAAAGGGAGACCCAGTACTTC.

The chain has TRBV15 and TRBJ1-2; D is possibly TRBD1 (5 bases). This CDR3 has 13 residues. Germline assignment: CDR1 LNHNV and CDR2 YYDKDF (reference sequence). Trimming took 0 bases from V and 3 from J, leaving 5 bases between them. DNA of the CDR3: TGTGCCACCAGCAGAGACAGGGACTATGGCTACACCTTC. It is translated as CATSRDRDYGYTF.

The V gene is TRBV4-3, the J gene TRBJ2-1; 9 bases are shared with TRBD2. Germline V CDR1 and CDR2: LGHNA, YSLEER. CDR3 length: 17 residues. J gave up 9 bases and V 4 bases, and 16 bases lay outside the gene matches. CDR3 DNA: TGCGCCAGCAGCCGGCGGGAGGGGGCTCCTTCAATCCGTGAGCAGTTCTTC. Encoded protein: CASSRREGAPSIREQFF.

The J gene is TRBJ2-5, the V gene TRBV5-1, with 12 bases identical to TRBD1. J gave up 1 base and V 4 bases, and 2 bases lay outside the gene matches. The CDR3 length is 15 residues. Germline V CDR1 and CDR2: SGHRS, YFSETQ. The CDR3 DNA follows: TGCGCCAGCAGCCGGGGACAGGGGGCCCAAGAGACCCAGTACTTC. It yields the protein CASSRGQGAQETQYF.

V and J are TRBV9 and TRBJ2-7; D is perhaps TRBD2 (5 bases). The V and J ends lost 0 bases and 1 base respectively, with 8 bases between them. CDR3 size: 14 residues. The germline V gene encodes CDR1 SGDLS and CDR2 YYNGEE. CDR3 nucleotides: TGTGCCAGCAGCGTAGCCCAGCGGTCCTACGAGCAGTACTTC. This encodes CASSVAQRSYEQYF.

The CDR3 DNA is TGTGCCAGCGCTTTCTCCTACGAGCAGTACTTC. Residues: CASAFSYEQYF. The chain has TRBV28 and TRBJ2-7; D gene uncertain. The CDR3 is 11 residues long. Trimming pared 8 bases from V and 0 bases from J, leaving 5 bases between. Germline V lookup: CDR1 MDHEN, CDR2 SYDVKM.